This T cell receptor (beta chain) was obtained from a study of cytomegalovirus exposure and HLA in healthy donors. Primers included in the PCR were 60 Vbeta and 13 Jbeta primers. The assay was immunoSEQ multiplex PCR, and TCRdb's table has in-frame clones only and misses some. The sample table sets out approximately 190,000 clones. About this clone itself: Its antigen is unknown.

Findings and limits, study-wide: Later analysis identified about 18,000 TCR beta sequences associated with HLA alleles, using a false discovery rate threshold of 0.05. Immune exposure information comprised only CMV serostatus.

Unmatched junction bases numbered 4, after V lost 2 bases and J lost 8 bases. From germline, CDR1 is MNHEY and CDR2 SMNVEV (reference sequence). The CDR3 totals 14 residues. This TCR was recovered from a boy aged 10-17 years in good health and CMV-seronegative. This chain links TRBV27 with TRBJ2-2; TRBD2 agrees at 8 bases. The material sequenced was PBMCs. The CDR3 loop is CASSLVAGHGELFF. The CDR3 DNA follows: TGTGCCAGCAGTTTAGTAGCGGGGCATGGGGAGCTGTTTTTT.